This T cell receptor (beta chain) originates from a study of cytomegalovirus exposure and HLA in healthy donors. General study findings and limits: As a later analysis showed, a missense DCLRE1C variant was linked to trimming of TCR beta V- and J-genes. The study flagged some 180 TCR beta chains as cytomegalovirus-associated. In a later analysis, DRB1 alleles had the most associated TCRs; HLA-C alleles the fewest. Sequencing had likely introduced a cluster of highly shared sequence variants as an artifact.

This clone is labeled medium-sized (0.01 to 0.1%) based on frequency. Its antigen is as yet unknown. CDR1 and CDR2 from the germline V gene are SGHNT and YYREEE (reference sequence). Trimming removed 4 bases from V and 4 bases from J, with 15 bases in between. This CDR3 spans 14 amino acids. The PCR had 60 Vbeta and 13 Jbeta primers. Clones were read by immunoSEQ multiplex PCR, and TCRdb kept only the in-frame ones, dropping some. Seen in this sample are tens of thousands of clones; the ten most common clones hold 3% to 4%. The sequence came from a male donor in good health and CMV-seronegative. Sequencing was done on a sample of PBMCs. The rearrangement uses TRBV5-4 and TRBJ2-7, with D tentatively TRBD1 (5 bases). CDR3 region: CASSDSPGKYEQYF. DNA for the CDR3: TGTGCCAGCAGCGACAGCCCAGGGAAATACGAGCAGTACTTC.